The sequence of this T cell receptor (beta chain) was determined in a study of beta chain features in type 1 diabetes. Study-wide points: People with Type 1 diabetes carried modestly yet significantly shorter TCRB CDR3s in all four CD4+ subsets.

Since all of the isolated RNA was reverse transcribed, expressed TCRB transcripts were what got sequenced. The table came from immunoSEQ multiplex PCR; TCRdb's copy has only in-frame clones and leaves some out. The table has hundreds of thousands of clones, more than 12% seen once. Germline V gene sequence: CDR1 GTSNPN, CDR2 SVGIG (reference sequence). The CDR3 runs to 12 residues. The V and J ends lost 0 bases and 5 bases respectively, with 7 bases between them. On this clone: Antigen unknown. At the DNA level, this CDR3 is encoded by other sequences in the same sample as well.

The sample was naive CD4+ T cells from blood. The V call is TRBV30, the J call TRBJ1-2; no firm D call. This sequence originates from a man between 18 and 35 years old with type 1 diabetes. The CDR3 protein is CAWSVTVYGYTF. CDR3 DNA: TGTGCCTGGAGTGTAACGGTTTATGGCTACACCTTC.